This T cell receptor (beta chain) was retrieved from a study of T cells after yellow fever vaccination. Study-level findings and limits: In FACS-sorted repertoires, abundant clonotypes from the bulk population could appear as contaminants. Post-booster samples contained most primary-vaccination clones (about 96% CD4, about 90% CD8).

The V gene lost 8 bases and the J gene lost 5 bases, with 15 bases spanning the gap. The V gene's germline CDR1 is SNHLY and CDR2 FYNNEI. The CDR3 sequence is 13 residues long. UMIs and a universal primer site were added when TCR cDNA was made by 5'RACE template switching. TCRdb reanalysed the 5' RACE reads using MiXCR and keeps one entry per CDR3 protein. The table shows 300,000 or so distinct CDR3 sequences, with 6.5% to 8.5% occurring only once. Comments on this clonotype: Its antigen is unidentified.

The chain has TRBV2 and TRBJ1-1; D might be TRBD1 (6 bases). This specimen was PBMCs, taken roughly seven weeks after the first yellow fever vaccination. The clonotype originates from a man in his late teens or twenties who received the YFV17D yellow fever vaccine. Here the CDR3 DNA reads TGTGCCAGCCAAAGGGGGGTCAGGACTGAAGCTTTCTTT. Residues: CASQRGVRTEAFF. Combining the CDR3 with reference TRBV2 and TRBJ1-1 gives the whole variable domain EPEVTQTPSHQVTQMGQEVILRCVPISNHLYFYWYRQILGQKVEFLVSFYNNEISEKSEIFDDQFSVERPDGSNFTLKIRSTKLEDSAMYFCASQRGVRTEAFFGQGTRLTVV.